This T cell receptor (beta chain) is drawn from a study of cytomegalovirus exposure and HLA in healthy donors. The wider study: Researchers previously reported finding fewer than 140 million unique TCR beta sequences from 170 million or so T cells.

Primers included in the PCR were 60 Vbeta and 13 Jbeta primers. TCRdb keeps only in-frame clones here, not all; method: immunoSEQ multiplex PCR. In the table there are around 180,000 clones, about 88% of which are singletons. This receptor was taken from a girl younger than two in good health and CMV-seronegative. Sequenced sample: PBMCs.

This CDR3 is CASGSLTYINNTEAFF. For the CDR3, the DNA is TGTGCTAGTGGTTCTTTGACATACATCAACAACACTGAAGCTTTCTTT. This chain uses TRBV12-5 with TRBJ1-1, with unresolved D. From germline, CDR1 is LGHNT and CDR2 FRNRAP. The CDR3 is made up of 16 amino acids. V lost 4 bases and J lost 2, with 17 bases in between.